This paragraph reports one T cell receptor beta chain. Antigen: not known. The record originates from a study of cytotoxic CD8 clonotypes in ibrutinib-treated CLL. General observations from the study: On treatment, the uncommon public clonotypes contracted or remained stable. Baseline levels of clonality went above those of age-matched healthy donors and moved with circulating CD8+ T-cell counts.

Sequencing was performed with immunoSEQ multiplex PCR; in TCRdb, only in-frame clones are kept and a portion is missing. This table holds about 300,000 clones, approximately 79% found once. Germline V lookup: CDR1 SQVTM, CDR2 ANQGSEA. This CDR3 contains 13 residues. Deletions cut 4 bases from V and 6 bases from J, with 13 bases between. The clonotype originates from a human donor with chronic lymphocytic leukemia. The genes are TRBV29-1 and TRBJ1-5; D is unclear. This specimen consisted of PBMCs, obtained at disease progression, from a patient treated with ibrutinib. This CDR3 reads CSVGRGLGQPQHF. The DNA of the CDR3 is TGCAGCGTTGGTAGAGGGCTCGGTCAGCCCCAGCATTTT.